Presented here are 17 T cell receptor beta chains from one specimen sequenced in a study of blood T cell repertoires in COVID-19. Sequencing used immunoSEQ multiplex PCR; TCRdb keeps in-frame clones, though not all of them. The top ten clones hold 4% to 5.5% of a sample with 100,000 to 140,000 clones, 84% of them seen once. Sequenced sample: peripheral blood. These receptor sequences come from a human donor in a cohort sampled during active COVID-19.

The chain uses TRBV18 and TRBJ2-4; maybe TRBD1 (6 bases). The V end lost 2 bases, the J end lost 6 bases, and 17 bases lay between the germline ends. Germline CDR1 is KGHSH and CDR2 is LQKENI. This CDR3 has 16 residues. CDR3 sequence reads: CASSPGQLPAVNIQYF. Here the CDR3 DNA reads TGTGCCAGCTCACCAGGACAGCTGCCCGCCGTAAACATTCAGTACTTC.

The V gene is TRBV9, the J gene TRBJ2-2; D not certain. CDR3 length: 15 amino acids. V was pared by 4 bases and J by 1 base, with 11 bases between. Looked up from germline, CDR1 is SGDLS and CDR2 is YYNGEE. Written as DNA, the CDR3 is TGTGCCAGCAGCCCACATGGCGGGAACACCGGGGAGCTGTTTTTT. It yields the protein CASSPHGGNTGELFF.

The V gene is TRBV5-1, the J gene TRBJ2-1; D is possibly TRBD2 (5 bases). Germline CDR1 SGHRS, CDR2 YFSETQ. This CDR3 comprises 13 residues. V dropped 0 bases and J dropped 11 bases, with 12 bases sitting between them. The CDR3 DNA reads TGCGCCAGCAGCTTGGACTGGAGCGGCAAGCAGTTCTTC. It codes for CASSLDWSGKQFF.

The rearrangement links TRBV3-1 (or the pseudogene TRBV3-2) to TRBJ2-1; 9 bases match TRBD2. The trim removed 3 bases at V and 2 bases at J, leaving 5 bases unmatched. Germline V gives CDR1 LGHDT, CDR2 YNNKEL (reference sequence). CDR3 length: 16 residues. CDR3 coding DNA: TGTGCCAGCAGCCATGGGGCTAGCGGGGCCTACAATGAGCAGTTCTTC. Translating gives CASSHGASGAYNEQFF.

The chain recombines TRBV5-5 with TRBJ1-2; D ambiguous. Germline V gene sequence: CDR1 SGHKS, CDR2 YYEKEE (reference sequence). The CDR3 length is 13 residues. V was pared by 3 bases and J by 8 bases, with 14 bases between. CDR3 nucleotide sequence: TGTGCCAGCAGCTCCCGGTCGGAGTGGGGCTACACCTTC. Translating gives CASSSRSEWGYTF.

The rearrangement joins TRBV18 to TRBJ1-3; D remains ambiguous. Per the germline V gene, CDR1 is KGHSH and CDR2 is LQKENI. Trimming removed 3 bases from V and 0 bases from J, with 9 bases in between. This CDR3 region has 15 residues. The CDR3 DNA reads TGTGCCAGCTCACCCTCGGAGTTCTCTGGAAACACCATATATTTT. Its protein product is CASSPSEFSGNTIYF. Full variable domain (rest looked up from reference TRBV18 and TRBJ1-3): NAGVMQNPRHLVRRRGQEARLRCSPMKGHSHVYWYRQLPEEGLKFMVYLQKENIIDESGMPKERFSAEFPKEGPSILRIQQVVRGDSAAYFCASSPSEFSGNTIYFGEGSWLTVV.

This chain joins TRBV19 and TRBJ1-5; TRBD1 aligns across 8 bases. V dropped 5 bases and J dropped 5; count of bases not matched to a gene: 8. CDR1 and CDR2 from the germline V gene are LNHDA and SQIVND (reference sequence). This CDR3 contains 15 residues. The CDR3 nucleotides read TGTGCCAGTAGTCTCGGAGGACAGGGCGATCAGCCCCAGCATTTT. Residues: CASSLGGQGDQPQHF.

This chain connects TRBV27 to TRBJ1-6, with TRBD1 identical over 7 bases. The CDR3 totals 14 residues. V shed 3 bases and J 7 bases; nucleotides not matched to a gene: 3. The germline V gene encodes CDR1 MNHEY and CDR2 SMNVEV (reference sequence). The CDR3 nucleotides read TGTGCCAGCAGTTTGGGACAGATCAATTCACCCCTCCACTTT. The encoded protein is CASSLGQINSPLHF.

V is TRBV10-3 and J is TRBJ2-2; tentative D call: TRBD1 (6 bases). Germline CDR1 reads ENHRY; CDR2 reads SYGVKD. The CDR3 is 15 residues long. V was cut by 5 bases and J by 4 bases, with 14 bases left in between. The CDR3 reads CAISTPGQPTGELFF. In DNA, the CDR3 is TGTGCCATCAGTACCCCGGGACAACCCACCGGGGAGCTGTTTTTT.

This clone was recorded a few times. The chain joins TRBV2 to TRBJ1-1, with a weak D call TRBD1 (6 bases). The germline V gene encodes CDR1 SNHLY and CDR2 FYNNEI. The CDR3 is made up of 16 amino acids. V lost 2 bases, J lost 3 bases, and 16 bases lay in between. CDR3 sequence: CASSERGGKWYTEAFF. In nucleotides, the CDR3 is TGTGCCAGCAGTGAAAGGGGGGGCAAGTGGTACACTGAAGCTTTCTTT.

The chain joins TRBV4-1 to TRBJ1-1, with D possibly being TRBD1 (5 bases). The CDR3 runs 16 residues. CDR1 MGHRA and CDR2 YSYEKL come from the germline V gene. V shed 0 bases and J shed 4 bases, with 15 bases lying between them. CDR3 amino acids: CASSQDHGRVSTEAFF. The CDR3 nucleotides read TGCGCCAGCAGCCAAGATCATGGCAGGGTGAGCACTGAAGCTTTCTTT.

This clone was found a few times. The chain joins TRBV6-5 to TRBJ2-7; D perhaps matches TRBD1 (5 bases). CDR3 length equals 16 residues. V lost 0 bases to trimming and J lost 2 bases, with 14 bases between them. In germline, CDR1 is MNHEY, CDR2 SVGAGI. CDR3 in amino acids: CASSYSIGRVAYEQYF. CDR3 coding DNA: TGTGCCAGCAGTTACTCGATTGGCAGGGTGGCCTACGAGCAGTACTTC.

The CDR3 region is CASSIAGTGNYNEQFF. The CDR3 DNA sequence: TGTGCCAGCAGCATCGCCGGGACAGGAAACTACAATGAGCAGTTCTTC. This chain links TRBV11-3 with TRBJ2-1; 8 bases are shared with TRBD1. J gave up 3 bases and V 5 bases, and 9 bases lay outside the gene matches. Germline assignment: CDR1 SGHNT and CDR2 YENEEA. This CDR3 contains 16 residues.

CDR3 region: CASSLPRIGLAGVYEQYF. CDR3 DNA sequence: TGTGCCAGCAGCTTACCTCGTATTGGACTAGCGGGTGTCTACGAGCAGTACTTC. The V gene is TRBV13, the J gene TRBJ2-7, with 11 bases lining up with TRBD2. The V gene end was trimmed by 2 bases and the J gene end by 3 bases; junction bases not matched to a gene: 12. This CDR3 is 18 amino acids long. Germline CDR1 reads PRHDT; CDR2 reads FYEKMQ (reference sequence).

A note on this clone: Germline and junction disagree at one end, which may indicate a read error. The CDR3: CASSLGLGGFRETQYF. The CDR3 DNA sequence: TGTGCTAGCAGCTTAGGACTGGGTGGTTTTAGGGAGACCCAGTACTTC. V usage is TRBV7-7 and J usage is TRBJ2-5; tentative D call: TRBD2 (5 bases). Germline CDR1 is SSHAT and CDR2 is FNYEAQ (reference sequence). The CDR3 sequence is 16 residues long.

Written as DNA, the CDR3 is TGTGCCAGCAGTTTCCGGGTGGGCTATGGCTACACCTTC. As protein: CASSFRVGYGYTF. The chain employs TRBV28 and TRBJ1-2, with D unclear. In germline, CDR1 is MDHEN, CDR2 SYDVKM. The CDR3 is 13 residues long. V gave up 3 bases and J gave up 4 bases, with 9 bases separating them.

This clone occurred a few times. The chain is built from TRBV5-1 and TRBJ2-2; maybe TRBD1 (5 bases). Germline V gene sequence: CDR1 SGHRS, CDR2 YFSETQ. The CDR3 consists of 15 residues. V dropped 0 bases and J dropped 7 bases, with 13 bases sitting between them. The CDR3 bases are TGCGCCAGCAGCTTGGTTTTAGCAGGGAACGGGGAGCTGTTTTTT. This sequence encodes CASSLVLAGNGELFF.